This record covers a single T cell receptor (beta chain). The ends were cut back, 6 bases at V and 0 bases at J, with 14 bases in the middle. The CDR3 spans 16 residues. CDR1 is WNHNN, CDR2 SYGVQD, per germline (reference sequence). Assay used: immunoSEQ multiplex PCR; TCRdb lists only in-frame clones, some missing. The sample yields roughly 39,000 clones, roughly 77% seen once. This sample was included in a study of radiotherapy plus CTLA-4 blockade in lung cancer. The TCR sequence derives from a human donor with non-small cell lung cancer who had stable disease on radiotherapy plus ipilimumab. Sequencing was performed on peripheral blood, taken from a patient treated with radiotherapy plus ipilimumab. The chain links TRBV10-1 to TRBJ2-2, with D possibly TRBD1 on 6 matching bases. The CDR3 is CASSPGTLSNTGELFF. The CDR3 nucleotides read TGCGCCAGCAGCCCCGGGACACTGTCGAACACCGGGGAGCTGTTTTTT.